This T cell receptor (beta chain) was obtained from a study of patients and donors after allogeneic stem cell transplantation. Germline V CDR1 and CDR2: LGHNA, YNFKEQ. V was cut by 1 base and J by 8 bases, with 9 bases left in between. CDR3 size: 14 residues. This clonotype was found a few times. TCRdb processed the RT-PCR reads anew with MiXCR; each CDR3 protein has one entry. The sample lists 100,000 to 120,000 distinct CDR3 sequences; about a third were seen once. The sequenced sample consisted of blood, either unsorted or a sorted T cell fraction (not recorded which). The V call is TRBV4-2, the J call TRBJ1-6; D gene uncertain. The TCR comes from a human donor who was either an allogeneic HSCT recipient or a stem cell or donor lymphocyte infusion donor (not recorded which). It is not recorded whose cells these are; they may come from a transplant donor. The CDR3 DNA follows: TGTGCCAGCAGCCAAGGGACTCTAGATTCACCCCTCCACTTT. Its translation: CASSQGTLDSPLHF.